The 9 T cell receptor beta chains reported below all come from one sample, sequenced in a study of beta chain features in type 1 diabetes. Expressed TCRB transcripts were sequenced, since all the RNA that had been isolated was reverse transcribed. Measured with immunoSEQ multiplex PCR; TCRdb has only the in-frame clones, and not every one. Of roughly 350,000 clones in the sample, about 11% are singletons; the top ten hold around 0.015%. Sequenced input: naive CD4+ T cells from blood. These receptors originate from a woman aged 25 to 39 in good health.

The gene calls are TRBV6-5 and TRBJ2-2; possibly TRBD2 for D (6 bases). Trimming left V 4 bases short and J 4 bases short, with 16 bases between. Germline V gene lookup returns CDR1 MNHEY and CDR2 SVGAGI. This CDR3 has 16 amino acids. This CDR3 is CASSSYGSFSTGELFF. The CDR3 region has the DNA TGTGCCAGCAGTTCCTACGGGAGTTTTAGCACCGGGGAGCTGTTTTTT.

CDR3 amino acids: CATRISGTGVNYNEQFF. CDR3 DNA: TGTGCCACCAGGATTTCCGGGACAGGGGTTAACTACAATGAGCAGTTCTTC. V usage is TRBV15 and J usage is TRBJ2-1; 10 positions agree with TRBD1. Germline-derived CDR1 and CDR2 are LNHNV and YYDKDF (reference sequence). The trim removed 6 bases at V and 3 bases at J, leaving 11 bases unmatched. The CDR3 spans 17 residues.

This clone was seen only a few times. This chain connects TRBV7-2 to TRBJ2-7; 7 bases map to TRBD1. CDR3 size: 16 residues. In germline, CDR1 is SGHTA, CDR2 FQGNSA. The trim removed 1 base at V and 2 bases at J, leaving 8 bases unmatched. The CDR3 nucleotides read TGTGCCAGCAGCTTAGACAGGGGCCTGTCAACCTACGAGCAGTACTTC. Translating gives CASSLDRGLSTYEQYF.

V usage is TRBV15 and J usage is TRBJ1-1; possible D gene TRBD1, 6 bases. CDR1 and CDR2 from the germline V gene are LNHNV and YYDKDF (reference sequence). CDR3 length: 13 residues. The V end was cut by 5 bases, the J end by 8 bases, with 15 bases between. The CDR3 protein is CATSRNQGWEAFF. CDR3 DNA: TGTGCCACCAGCCGAAATCAGGGGTGGGAAGCTTTCTTT.

The chain employs TRBV29-1 and TRBJ2-7, with 7 positions matching TRBD1. The CDR3 has 12 residues. Per germline, CDR1 SQVTM and CDR2 ANQGSEA. V lost 6 bases to trimming and J lost 2 bases; unmatched junction nucleotides: 4. CDR3: CSVGDRAYEQYF. As DNA, the CDR3 is TGCAGCGTCGGGGACAGAGCCTACGAGCAGTACTTC.

This clone was picked up a small number of times. The chain is built from TRBV6-6 and TRBJ1-5; 8 nucleotides align to TRBD1. The CDR3 length is 14 residues. In germline, CDR1 is MNHNY, CDR2 SVGAGI (reference sequence). J lost 3 bases, V lost 10 bases, and 8 bases had no gene match. The DNA of the CDR3 is TGTGCCACCGGACAGGGCGACAACAATCAGCCCCAGCATTTT. Translation: CATGQGDNNQPQHF.

Only a few counts were recorded for this clone. This rearrangement joins TRBV28 to TRBJ1-2, with D perhaps matching TRBD1 (6 bases). V was pared by 4 bases and J by 3 bases, with 12 bases between. Germline V CDR1 and CDR2: MDHEN, SYDVKM. CDR3 length equals 14 residues. CDR3 residues: CASSSAGADYGYTF. DNA of the CDR3: TGTGCCAGCAGTTCCGCAGGGGCGGACTATGGCTACACCTTC.

This clone was detected only a few times. The chain carries TRBV30 and TRBJ2-7, with 8 bases lining up with TRBD1. This CDR3 has 13 amino acids. V was pared by 4 bases and J by 5 bases, with 7 bases of the junction left unmatched. The germline gives CDR1 GTSNPN, CDR2 SVGIG (reference sequence). In nucleotides, the CDR3 is TGTGCCTGGAACCGGGACAGGAAAGACGAGCAGTACTTC. Residues: CAWNRDRKDEQYF. Together with reference TRBV30 and TRBJ2-7, the CDR3 gives the full variable domain: SQTIHQWPATLVQPVGSPLSLECTVEGTSNPNLYWYRQAAGRGLQLLFYSVGIGQISSEVPQNLSASRPQDRQFILSSKKLLLSDSGFYLCAWNRDRKDEQYFGPGTRLTVT.

The J gene is TRBJ2-7, the V gene TRBV10-3, with D maybe TRBD2 (5 bases). The CDR3 extends over 13 amino acids. CDR1 is ENHRY, CDR2 SYGVKD, per germline. The V end lost 6 bases, the J end lost 5 bases, and 14 bases lay between the germline ends. In nucleotides, the CDR3 is TGTGCCATCAGATCCGGGCCGCGGGACGAGCAGTACTTC. Translated: CAIRSGPRDEQYF.